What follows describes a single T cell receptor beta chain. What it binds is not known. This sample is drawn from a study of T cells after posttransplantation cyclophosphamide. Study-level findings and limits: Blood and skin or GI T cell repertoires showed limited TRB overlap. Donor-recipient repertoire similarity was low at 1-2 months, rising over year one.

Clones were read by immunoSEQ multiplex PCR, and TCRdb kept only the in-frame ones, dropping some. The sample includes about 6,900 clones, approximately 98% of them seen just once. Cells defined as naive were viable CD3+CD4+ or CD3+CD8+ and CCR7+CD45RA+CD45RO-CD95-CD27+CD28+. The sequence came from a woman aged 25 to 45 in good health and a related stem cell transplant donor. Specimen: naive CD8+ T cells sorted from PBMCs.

CDR3 sequence reads: CASSLWAPSNTEAFF. As DNA, the CDR3 is TGCGCCAGCAGCTTGTGGGCTCCATCGAACACTGAAGCTTTCTTT. This sequence joins TRBV5-1 and TRBJ1-1, with D unresolved. Trimming took 1 base from V and 1 from J, leaving 11 bases between them. This CDR3 contains 15 residues. Germline values: CDR1 SGHRS, CDR2 YFSETQ.